This TCR beta chain was identified during a study of graft-versus-host responses after intestinal transplantation. Study-level information: All recipients got anti-thymocyte globulin induction, then tacrolimus and steroids for 2 to 4 years. Findings and limits, study-wide: Allografts of one patient group, those with graft-donor T cell macrochimerism, had high graft-versus-host to host-versus-graft clonal ratios. Some GvH clones appeared in ileal mucosa or blood before recipient bone marrow.

Concerning this clone itself: The antigen is undetermined.

Clones were sequenced by immunoSEQ multiplex PCR, and TCRdb holds only the in-frame ones, with some missing. The repertoire includes roughly 120,000 clones, roughly nine tenths of them detected once, and about 0.18% sits in the top ten. This CDR3 is 14 amino acids long. V was shortened by 1 base and J by 1 base, with 6 bases between the two germline ends. Germline V CDR1 and CDR2: LGHNT, FRNRAP. This clonotype was obtained from a human donor who received an intestinal transplant. This specimen was unstimulated CD4+ T cells sorted from spleen or lymph node cells, taken before intestinal transplant. This chain uses TRBV12-5 with TRBJ2-3; D ambiguous. This chain's CDR3 is CASGLDSRTDTQYF. The CDR3 nucleotides read TGTGCTAGTGGTTTGGACTCACGCACAGATACGCAGTATTTT. Based on the CDR3 plus reference TRBV12-5 and TRBJ2-3, the full variable domain is DARVTQTPRHKVTEMGQEVTMRCQPILGHNTVFWYRQTMMQGLELLAYFRNRAPLDDSGMPKDRFSAEMPDATLATLKIQPSEPRDSAVYFCASGLDSRTDTQYFGPGTRLTVL.